One sample yielded the 13 T cell receptor beta chains listed below, sequenced in a study of blood T cells in healthy people across ages. Sample-barcoded 5' priming and a J-beta primer mix drove a second PCR of roughly 7 to 11 cycles. MiXCR, applied by TCRdb to the 5' RACE reads, yields one record per CDR3 protein. The table records some 670,000 distinct CDR3 sequences, over 40% of them present only once. The specimen was blood. The receptors come from a woman older than 75 in good health.

This chain links TRBV5-1 with TRBJ2-2; D may be TRBD1 (5 bases). The CDR3 is 16 residues long. The V and J ends lost 0 bases and 1 base respectively, with 10 bases between them. The germline V gene has CDR1 SGHRS and CDR2 YFSETQ. The CDR3 nucleotides read TGCGCCAGCAGCTTGGGGGCCAGGGAGAACACCGGGGAGCTGTTTTTT. Its protein is CASSLGARENTGELFF.

The gene calls are TRBV12-3 or TRBV12-4 and TRBJ2-3, with D perhaps TRBD2 (5 bases). The CDR3 is 16 amino acids. V lost 4 bases, J lost 0 bases, and 14 bases lay in between. The CDR3 here is CASSSDRRLSTDTQYF. The DNA for the CDR3 is TGTGCCAGCAGTTCTGATAGGAGACTAAGCACAGATACGCAGTATTTT.

The rearrangement links TRBV12-3 or TRBV12-4 to TRBJ2-6; D not resolved. The germline V and J ends were trimmed by 7 bases and 0 bases, with 13 bases remaining between them. The CDR3 has 16 amino acids. DNA for the CDR3: TGTGCCAGCACCTACGACGGTTTCTCTGGGGCCAACGTCCTGACTTTC. It specifies CASTYDGFSGANVLTF.

This clonotype was counted once. DNA for the CDR3: TGTGCCAGCAGCTCCCATTCGGCTGGGGAGCTGTTTTTT. It codes for CASSSHSAGELFF. The chain has TRBV7-3 and TRBJ2-2; D ambiguous. Germline CDR1 is SGHTA and CDR2 is FQGTGA. This CDR3 is 13 amino acids long. V was clipped by 4 bases and J by 8 bases, with 11 bases between them.

In this sample, this clonotype turned up once. The rearrangement uses TRBV4-1 and TRBJ2-4, with a weak D call TRBD1 (6 bases). The DNA end is a closer match to TRBJ2-7, so the J assignment may be wrong. The CDR3 is 14 amino acids. CDR1 and CDR2 from the germline V gene are MGHRA and YSYEKL. The CDR3 loop is CASSQGTEIYEQYF. The DNA of the CDR3 is TGCGCCAGCAGCCAAGGGACAGAGATCTACGAGCAGTACTTC.

The rearrangement uses TRBV4-2 and TRBJ2-1; 8 positions agree with TRBD1. Per the germline V gene, CDR1 is LGHNA and CDR2 is YNFKEQ. V lost 4 bases and J lost 5; bases outside the gene matches: 10. The CDR3 covers 16 residues. The CDR3 spells CASSRAGTGSHNEQFF. The CDR3 bases are TGTGCCAGCAGCCGAGCCGGGACAGGTAGCCACAATGAGCAGTTCTTC.

This clonotype showed up many times. DNA for the CDR3: TGTGCCAGCAGTGAGTTAGGTGACGTCCTGACTTTC. Translation: CASSELGDVLTF. The chain has TRBV2 and TRBJ2-6, with unresolved D. Germline CDR1 reads SNHLY; CDR2 reads FYNNEI. The CDR3 spans 12 residues. V was shortened by 3 bases and J by 11 bases, with 8 bases between the two germline ends.

The genes are TRBV12-3 or TRBV12-4 and TRBJ2-4; no clear D. Between the trimmed V and J ends, which lost 0 bases and 13 bases, there was a span of 7 bases. This CDR3 is 11 amino acids long. CDR3 residues: CASSLARRQYF. The CDR3 bases are TGTGCCAGCAGTTTAGCCCGGAGACAGTACTTC.

As regards this clonotype: Its ends do not fully match the called genes, so a read error is possible. This chain uses TRBV18 with TRBJ2-5; TRBD1 agrees at 9 bases. The length of the CDR3 is 15 residues. Germline V gene sequence: CDR1 KGHSH, CDR2 LQKENI. In nucleotides, the CDR3 is TGTGCCAGCTCACCATCGAGGACAGGGGAAGAGACCCAGTATTTC. As protein: CASSPSRTGEETQYF.

This clonotype was counted only a few times. The V and J genes are TRBV7-3 and TRBJ1-1; a possible D gene is TRBD1 (6 bases). The CDR3 sequence is 14 residues long. The ends were cut back, 4 bases at V and 5 bases at J, with 14 bases in the middle. Germline lookup yields CDR1 SGHTA and CDR2 FQGTGA. The CDR3 nucleotides are TGTGCCAGCAGCTCAACAGGGATTGATACTGAAGCTTTCTTT. Its protein product is CASSSTGIDTEAFF.

This clonotype was observed a single time. The chain is built from TRBV9 and TRBJ2-7; TRBD2 agrees at 7 bases. Per germline, CDR1 SGDLS and CDR2 YYNGEE. The CDR3 consists of 15 residues. Trimming took 3 bases from V and 5 from J; bases not matched to a gene: 11. The CDR3 DNA is TGTGCCAGCAGCGCCGGGGGGACTAATCCGCACGAGCAGTACTTC. It encodes CASSAGGTNPHEQYF.

Worth noting for this clonotype: This clone may be a read error of a much larger clone one base away. The rearrangement uses TRBV3-1 and TRBJ2-5, with D unclear. The CDR3 has 11 residues. V lost 7 bases and J lost 11, with 14 bases in between. CDR1 is LGHDT and CDR2 is YNNKEL in the germline V gene (reference sequence). The CDR3 region is CASTLANEQYF. DNA for the CDR3: TGTGCCAGCACGTTGGCCAATGAGCAGTACTTC.

This clonotype was observed many times. The chain employs TRBV12-3 or TRBV12-4 and TRBJ2-5; D is perhaps TRBD1 (6 bases). Deletions cut 3 bases from V and 1 base from J, with 15 bases between. This CDR3 is 16 amino acids long. CDR3 sequence: CASSFGGQQLQETQYF. In nucleotides, the CDR3 is TGTGCCAGCAGTTTTGGGGGACAACAACTCCAAGAGACCCAGTACTTC.